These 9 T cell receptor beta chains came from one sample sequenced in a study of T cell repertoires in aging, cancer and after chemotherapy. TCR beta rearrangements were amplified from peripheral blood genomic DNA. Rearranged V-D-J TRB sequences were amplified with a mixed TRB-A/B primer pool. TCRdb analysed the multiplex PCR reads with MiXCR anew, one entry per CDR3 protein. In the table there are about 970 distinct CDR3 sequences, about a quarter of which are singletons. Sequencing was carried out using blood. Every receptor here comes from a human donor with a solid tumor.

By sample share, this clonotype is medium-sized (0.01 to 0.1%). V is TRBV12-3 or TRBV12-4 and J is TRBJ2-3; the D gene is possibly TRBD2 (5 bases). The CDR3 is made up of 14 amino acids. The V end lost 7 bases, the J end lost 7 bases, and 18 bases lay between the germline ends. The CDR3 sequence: CASNPMEELHTQYF. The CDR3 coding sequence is TGTGCCAGCAATCCCATGGAGGAGTTACATACGCAGTATTTT.

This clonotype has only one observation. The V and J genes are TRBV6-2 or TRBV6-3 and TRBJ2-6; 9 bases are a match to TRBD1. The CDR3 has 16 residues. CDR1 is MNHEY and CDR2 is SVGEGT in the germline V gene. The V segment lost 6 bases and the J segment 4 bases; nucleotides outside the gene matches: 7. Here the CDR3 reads CASRDGTGTGANVLTF. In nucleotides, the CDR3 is TGTGCCAGCAGGGATGGGACAGGGACCGGGGCCAACGTCCTGACTTTC.

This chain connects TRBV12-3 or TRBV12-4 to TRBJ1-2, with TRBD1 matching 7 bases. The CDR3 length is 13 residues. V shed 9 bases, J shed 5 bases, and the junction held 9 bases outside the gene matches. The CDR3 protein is CARSRRGRYGYTF. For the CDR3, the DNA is TGTGCCAGAAGTAGGAGGGGGCGGTATGGCTACACCTTC.

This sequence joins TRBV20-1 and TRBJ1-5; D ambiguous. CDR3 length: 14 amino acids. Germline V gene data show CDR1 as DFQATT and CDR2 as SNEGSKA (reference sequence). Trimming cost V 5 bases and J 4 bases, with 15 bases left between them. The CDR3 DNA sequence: TGCAGTGCTCTCCCGGCGGTTGGTAATCAGCCCCAGCATTTT. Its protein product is CSALPAVGNQPQHF.

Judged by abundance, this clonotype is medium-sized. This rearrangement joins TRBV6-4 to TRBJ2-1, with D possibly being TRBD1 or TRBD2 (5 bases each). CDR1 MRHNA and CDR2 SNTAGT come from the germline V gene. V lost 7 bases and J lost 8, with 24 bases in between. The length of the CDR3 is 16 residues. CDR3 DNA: TGTGCCAGCAAGAGGGGTGTGTCCGCCGACGTCGATGAGCAGTTCTTC. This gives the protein CASKRGVSADVDEQFF.

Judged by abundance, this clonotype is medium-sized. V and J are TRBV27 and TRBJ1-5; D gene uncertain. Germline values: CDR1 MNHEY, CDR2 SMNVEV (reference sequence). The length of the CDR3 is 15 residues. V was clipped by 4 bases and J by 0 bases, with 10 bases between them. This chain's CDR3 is CASSYEGYSNQPQHF. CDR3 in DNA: TGTGCCAGCAGTTACGAGGGTTATAGCAATCAGCCCCAGCATTTT.

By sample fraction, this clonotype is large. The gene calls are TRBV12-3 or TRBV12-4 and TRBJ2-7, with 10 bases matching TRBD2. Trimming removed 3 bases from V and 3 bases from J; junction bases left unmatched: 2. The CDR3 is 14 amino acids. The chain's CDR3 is CASSLASGSYEQYF. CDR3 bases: TGTGCCAGCAGTTTGGCTAGCGGGAGCTACGAGCAGTACTTC.

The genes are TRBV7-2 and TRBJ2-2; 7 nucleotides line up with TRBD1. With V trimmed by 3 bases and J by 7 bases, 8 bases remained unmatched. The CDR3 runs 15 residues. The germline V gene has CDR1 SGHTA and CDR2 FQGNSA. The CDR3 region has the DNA TGTGCCAGCAGCTTCCGAAGGGGGCCAAGCGGGGAGCTGTTTTTT. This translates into CASSFRRGPSGELFF.

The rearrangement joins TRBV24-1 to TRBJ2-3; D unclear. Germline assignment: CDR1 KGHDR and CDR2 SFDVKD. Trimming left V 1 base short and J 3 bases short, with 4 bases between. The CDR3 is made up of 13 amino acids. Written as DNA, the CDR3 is TGTGCCACCAGTGATTTCGGGACAGATACGCAGTATTTT. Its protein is CATSDFGTDTQYF.